Listed here are 16 T cell receptor beta chains from one sample, sequenced in a study of T cell repertoires in cytomegalovirus infection. TCRdb reprocessed the reads via MiXCR and lists one record per CDR3 protein. The data hold about half a million distinct CDR3 sequences, with about 42% observed a single time. These receptors are not linked to any known antigen. Sequenced here: cultured PBMCs, sampled from culture after CMV antigen stimulation. The receptors were gathered from a human donor in good health (CMV status not recorded). Some clones in this sample may be carry-over from other donors' samples.

The chain joins TRBV19 to TRBJ2-3, with TRBD1 matching over 8 bases. Germline V gene lookup returns CDR1 LNHDA and CDR2 SQIVND (reference sequence). There are 14 residues in the CDR3. Unmatched junction bases numbered 3, after V lost 6 bases and J lost 1 base. CDR3 amino acids: CASSHRGGTDTQYF. CDR3 sequence (DNA): TGTGCCAGTAGCCACAGGGGGGGCACAGATACGCAGTATTTT.

This clonotype was seen a few times. As DNA, the CDR3 is TGTGCCAGCAGTTACTCCGCCGACGAGCAGTACTTC. This encodes CASSYSADEQYF. This chain uses TRBV6-2 or TRBV6-3 with TRBJ2-7; D not certain. Germline V CDR1 and CDR2: MNHEY, SVGEGT. This CDR3 contains 12 residues. Trimming removed 0 bases at V and 5 bases at J, with 5 bases between.

This chain uses TRBV5-1 with TRBJ2-5, with D perhaps TRBD2 (6 bases). Trimming left V 5 bases short and J 0 bases short, with 11 bases between. CDR3 length equals 14 residues. Germline CDR1 reads SGHRS; CDR2 reads YFSETQ. The CDR3 bases are TGCGCCAGCAGTGGCGGGGAAAACCAAGAGACCCAGTACTTC. Translation gives CASSGGENQETQYF.

This clonotype appeared once. The chain links TRBV7-2 to TRBJ2-7, with a possible D match to TRBD1 (6 bases). Trimming took 5 bases from V and 6 from J, leaving 14 bases between them. CDR1 is SGHTA and CDR2 is FQGNSA in the germline V gene. The CDR3 extends over 13 amino acids. CDR3 nucleotide sequence: TGTGCCAGCAGCCCCGGGCCAGGGGCCGAGCAGTACTTC. Protein product: CASSPGPGAEQYF.

This clonotype has just a few counts. This rearrangement joins TRBV12-3 or TRBV12-4 to TRBJ1-5; D is unclear. This CDR3 spans 15 amino acids. Trimming cost V 6 bases and J 7 bases, with 19 bases left between them. Here the CDR3 reads CASSVGDGWEQPQHF. Here the CDR3 DNA reads TGTGCCAGCAGCGTTGGGGATGGGTGGGAGCAGCCCCAGCATTTT.

The chain joins TRBV5-1 to TRBJ2-7; D perhaps matches TRBD1 (6 bases). CDR3 length: 14 residues. Germline V lookup: CDR1 SGHRS, CDR2 YFSETQ. V lost 7 bases, J lost 0 bases, and 14 bases lay in between. In nucleotides, the CDR3 is TGCGCCAGCGGACGGGGACAAGACTCCTACGAGCAGTACTTC. Encoded protein: CASGRGQDSYEQYF.

About this clonotype: The junction does not match germline at one end; this may be a read error. V and J are TRBV12-3 or TRBV12-4 and TRBJ2-5; the D is unclear. This CDR3 spans 13 amino acids. CDR3 sequence reads: CASSSANQETQYF. In DNA form, the CDR3 reads TGTGCCAGCAGTTCGGCTAACCAGGAGACCCAGTACTTC.

Only a few counts were recorded for this clonotype. The chain carries TRBV7-2 and TRBJ1-6, with no clear D. The CDR3 spans 12 residues. The germline V gene encodes CDR1 SGHTA and CDR2 FQGNSA. With 6 bases removed from V and 7 bases from J, the gap between germline ends came to 7 bases. This CDR3 reads CASRTQNSPLHF. The CDR3 coding sequence is TGTGCCAGCAGAACCCAGAATTCACCCCTCCACTTT.

V usage is TRBV6-2 or TRBV6-3 and J usage is TRBJ1-5, with D possibly TRBD1 on 5 matching bases. This CDR3 has 15 amino acids. Germline loops: CDR1 MNHEY, CDR2 SVGEGT. Between the trimmed V and J ends, which lost 7 bases and 3 bases, there was a span of 16 bases. CDR3 region: CASTYPTGPNQPQHF. The CDR3 DNA sequence: TGTGCCAGCACCTATCCTACAGGACCCAATCAGCCCCAGCATTTT.

This clonotype was detected once. The chain links TRBV12-3 or TRBV12-4 to TRBJ1-2; D gene unclear. The CDR3 extends over 11 amino acids. V was pared by 3 bases and J by 8 bases, with 7 bases between. The CDR3 reads CASSFFSGYTF. The CDR3 DNA follows: TGTGCCAGCAGTTTTTTTAGCGGCTACACCTTC.

The chain joins TRBV27 to TRBJ1-2, with D tentatively TRBD1 (5 bases). V was clipped by 5 bases and J by 4 bases, with 11 bases between them. CDR3 size: 13 residues. In germline, CDR1 is MNHEY, CDR2 SMNVEV (reference sequence). The CDR3 bases are TGTGCCAGCAGTATCCAGGGTGGCTATGGCTACACCTTC. This gives the protein CASSIQGGYGYTF.

The V gene is TRBV7-2, the J gene TRBJ2-3, with D tentatively TRBD2 (5 bases). Germline V gene data show CDR1 as SGHTA and CDR2 as FQGNSA. The CDR3 loop spans 15 amino acids. The V and J ends lost 5 bases and 1 base respectively, with 13 bases between them. CDR3 DNA: TGTGCCAGCAGCCCAGTGAGGGCCGGCACAGATACGCAGTATTTT. As protein: CASSPVRAGTDTQYF.

This chain uses TRBV7-2 with TRBJ2-1, with 9 positions matching TRBD1. The V and J ends lost 1 base and 10 bases, in that order; junction bases with no gene match: 5. CDR1 and CDR2 from the germline V gene are SGHTA and FQGNSA. The CDR3 runs to 14 residues. CDR3 amino acids: CASSLGGQGLEQFF. CDR3 DNA: TGTGCCAGCAGCTTAGGAGGACAGGGGCTAGAGCAGTTCTTC.

The chain is built from TRBV7-9 and TRBJ2-2; tentatively, D is TRBD1 or TRBD2 (7 bases each). Germline V gives CDR1 SEHNR, CDR2 FQNEAQ (reference sequence). V was pared by 6 bases and J by 4 bases, with 15 bases between. This CDR3 comprises 15 residues. The CDR3 here is CASRQLRGGTGELFF. The CDR3 DNA is TGTGCCAGCAGACAACTCAGGGGGGGCACCGGGGAGCTGTTTTTT.

The sample holds a few counts of this clonotype. The chain has TRBV9 and TRBJ2-3; 11 bases line up with TRBD2. CDR1 SGDLS and CDR2 YYNGEE come from the germline V gene. The CDR3 has 18 amino acids. V lost 3 bases to trimming and J lost 6 bases; unmatched junction nucleotides: 15. CDR3 protein: CASSDPRGTSGGPDTQYF. CDR3 in DNA: TGTGCCAGCAGCGACCCCCGAGGAACTAGCGGGGGACCGGATACGCAGTATTTT. Supplemented by reference TRBV9 and TRBJ2-3, the full variable domain reads DSGVTQTPKHLITATGQRVTLRCSPRSGDLSVYWYQQSLDQGLQFLIQYYNGEERAKGNILERFSAQQFPDLHSELNLSSLELGDSALYFCASSDPRGTSGGPDTQYFGPGTRLTVL.

The rearrangement joins TRBV6-2 or TRBV6-3 to TRBJ1-5, with D maybe TRBD1 (5 bases). The V gene's germline CDR1 is MNHEY and CDR2 SVGEGT. CDR3 size: 15 residues. V was shortened by 2 bases and J by 6 bases, with 14 bases between the two germline ends. CDR3 DNA sequence: TGTGCCAGCAGTTACGAGGGGAGGGGAGGTCAGCCCCAGCATTTT. Translation gives CASSYEGRGGQPQHF.